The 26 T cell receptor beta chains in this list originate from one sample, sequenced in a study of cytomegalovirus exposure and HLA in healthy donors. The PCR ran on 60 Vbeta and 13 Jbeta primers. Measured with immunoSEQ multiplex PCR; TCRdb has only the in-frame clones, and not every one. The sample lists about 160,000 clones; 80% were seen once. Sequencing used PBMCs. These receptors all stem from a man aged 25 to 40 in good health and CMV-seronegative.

CDR3 residues: CASSGVNYGYTF. CDR3 in DNA: TGCGCCAGCAGTGGAGTTAACTATGGCTACACCTTC. J is TRBJ1-2 and V is TRBV4-3; D gene unclear. Germline assignment: CDR1 LGHNA and CDR2 YSLEER. The CDR3 has 12 residues. Trimming shortened V by 6 bases and J by 1 base, and 6 bases separated the two germline ends.

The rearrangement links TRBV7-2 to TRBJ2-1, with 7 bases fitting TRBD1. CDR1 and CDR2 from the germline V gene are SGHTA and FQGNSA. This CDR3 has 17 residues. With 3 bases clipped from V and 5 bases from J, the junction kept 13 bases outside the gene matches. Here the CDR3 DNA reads TGTGCCAGCAGCTTCCAACCACAGGGGATCGGCCACAATGAGCAGTTCTTC. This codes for CASSFQPQGIGHNEQFF.

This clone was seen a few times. CDR3 sequence reads: CAWTGTGISFSSYEQYF. CDR3 in DNA: TGTGCCTGGACCGGGACAGGGATTTCATTTAGCTCCTACGAGCAGTACTTC. V and J are TRBV30 and TRBJ2-7, with 9 bases aligning to TRBD1. The V and J ends lost 4 bases and 0 bases, in that order; junction bases with no gene match: 13. In germline, CDR1 is GTSNPN, CDR2 SVGIG (reference sequence). The CDR3 totals 17 residues.

The DNA of the CDR3 is TGTGCCAGCAGTGAAGGGACATTCTCCTACAATGAGCAGTTCTTC. Encoded protein: CASSEGTFSYNEQFF. The rearrangement joins TRBV28 to TRBJ2-1; D is perhaps TRBD1 (6 bases). The CDR3 is 15 residues long. Germline CDR1 reads MDHEN; CDR2 reads SYDVKM. Trimming took 5 bases from V and 0 from J, leaving 11 bases between them.

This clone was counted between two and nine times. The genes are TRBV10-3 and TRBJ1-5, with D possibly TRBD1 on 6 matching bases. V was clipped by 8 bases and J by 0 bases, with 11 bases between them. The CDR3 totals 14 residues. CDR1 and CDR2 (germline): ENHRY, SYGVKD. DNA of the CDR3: TGTGCCATCCAGGGGTCCGGTAGCAATCAGCCCCAGCATTTT. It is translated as CAIQGSGSNQPQHF.

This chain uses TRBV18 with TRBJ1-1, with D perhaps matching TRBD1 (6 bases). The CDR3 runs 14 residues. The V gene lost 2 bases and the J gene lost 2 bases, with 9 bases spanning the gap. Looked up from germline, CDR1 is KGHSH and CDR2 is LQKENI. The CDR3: CASSPLQGNTEAFF. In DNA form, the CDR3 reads TGTGCCAGCTCACCATTACAGGGAAACACTGAAGCTTTCTTT.

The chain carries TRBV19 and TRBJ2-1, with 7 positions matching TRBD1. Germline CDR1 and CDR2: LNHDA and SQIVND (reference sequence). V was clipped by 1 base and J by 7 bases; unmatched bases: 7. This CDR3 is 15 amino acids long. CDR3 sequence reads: CASSIGSRGRNEQFF. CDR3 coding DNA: TGTGCCAGTAGTATAGGATCTAGGGGGCGTAATGAGCAGTTCTTC.

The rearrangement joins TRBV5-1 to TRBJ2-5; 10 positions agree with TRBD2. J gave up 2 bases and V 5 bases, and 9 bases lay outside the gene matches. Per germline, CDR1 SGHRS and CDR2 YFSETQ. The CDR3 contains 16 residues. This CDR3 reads CASRASGGTAQETQYF. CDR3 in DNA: TGCGCCAGCAGGGCTAGCGGGGGCACCGCACAAGAGACCCAGTACTTC. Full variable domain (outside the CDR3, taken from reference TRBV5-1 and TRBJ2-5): KAGVTQTPRYLIKTRGQQVTLSCSPISGHRSVSWYQQTPGQGLQFLFEYFSETQRNKGNFPGRFSGRQFSNSRSEMNVSTLELGDSALYLCASRASGGTAQETQYFGPGTRLLVL.

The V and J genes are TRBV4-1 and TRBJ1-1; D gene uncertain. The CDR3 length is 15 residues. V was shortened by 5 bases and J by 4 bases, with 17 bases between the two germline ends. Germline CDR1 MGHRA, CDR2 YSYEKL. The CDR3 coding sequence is TGCGCCAGCAGCTTAGGAGAGCAGTTGCCCACTGAAGCTTTCTTT. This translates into CASSLGEQLPTEAFF.

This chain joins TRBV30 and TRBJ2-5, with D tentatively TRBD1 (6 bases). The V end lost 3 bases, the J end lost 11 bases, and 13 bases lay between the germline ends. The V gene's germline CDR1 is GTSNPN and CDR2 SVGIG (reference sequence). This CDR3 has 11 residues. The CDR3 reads CAWRDAGEQYF. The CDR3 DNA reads TGTGCCTGGAGGGATGCAGGGGAGCAGTACTTC.

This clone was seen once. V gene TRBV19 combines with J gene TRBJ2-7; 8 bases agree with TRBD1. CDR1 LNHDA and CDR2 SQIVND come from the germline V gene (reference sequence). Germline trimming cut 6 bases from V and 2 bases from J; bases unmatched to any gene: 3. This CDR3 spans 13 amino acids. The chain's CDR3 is CASRGQGTYEQYF. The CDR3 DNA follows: TGTGCCAGTAGAGGACAGGGAACCTACGAGCAGTACTTC.

As DNA, the CDR3 is TGCGCCAGCAGCCAAGTTCTCTCGCGGCAGGGCGACTACGAGCAGTACTTC. Encoded protein: CASSQVLSRQGDYEQYF. This chain joins TRBV4-1 and TRBJ2-7; tentatively, D is TRBD1 (5 bases). Germline-derived CDR1 and CDR2 are MGHRA and YSYEKL. The CDR3 covers 17 residues. V was pared by 1 base and J by 3 bases, with 19 bases between.

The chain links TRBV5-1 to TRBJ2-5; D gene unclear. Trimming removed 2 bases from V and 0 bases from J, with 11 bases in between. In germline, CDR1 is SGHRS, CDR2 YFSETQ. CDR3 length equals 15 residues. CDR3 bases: TGCGCCAGCAGCTTCGAGCCAACCAACCAAGAGACCCAGTACTTC. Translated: CASSFEPTNQETQYF.

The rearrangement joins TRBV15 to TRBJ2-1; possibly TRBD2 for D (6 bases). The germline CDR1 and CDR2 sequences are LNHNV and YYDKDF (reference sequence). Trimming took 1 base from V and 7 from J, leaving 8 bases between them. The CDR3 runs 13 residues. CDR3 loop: CATSRVGGNEQFF. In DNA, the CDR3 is TGTGCCACCAGCAGAGTGGGGGGTAATGAGCAGTTCTTC.

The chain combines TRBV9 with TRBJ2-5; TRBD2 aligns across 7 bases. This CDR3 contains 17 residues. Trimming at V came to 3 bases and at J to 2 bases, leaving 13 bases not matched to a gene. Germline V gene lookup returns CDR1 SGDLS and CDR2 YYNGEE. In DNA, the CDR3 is TGTGCCAGCAGCGCCTCAAAAGCTGCGGGAGAGCAAGAGACCCAGTACTTC. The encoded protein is CASSASKAAGEQETQYF.

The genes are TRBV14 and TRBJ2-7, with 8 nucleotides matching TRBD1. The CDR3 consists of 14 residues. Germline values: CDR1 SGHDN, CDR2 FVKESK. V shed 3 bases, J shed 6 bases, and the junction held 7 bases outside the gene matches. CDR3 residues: CASSHYDRGSEQYF. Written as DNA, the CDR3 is TGTGCCAGCAGCCACTACGACAGGGGTAGCGAGCAGTACTTC. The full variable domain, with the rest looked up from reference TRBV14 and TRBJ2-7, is EAGVTQFPSHSVIEKGQTVTLRCDPISGHDNLYWYRRVMGKEIKFLLHFVKESKQDESGMPNNRFLAERTGGTYSTLKVQPAELEDSGVYFCASSHYDRGSEQYFGPGTRLTVT.

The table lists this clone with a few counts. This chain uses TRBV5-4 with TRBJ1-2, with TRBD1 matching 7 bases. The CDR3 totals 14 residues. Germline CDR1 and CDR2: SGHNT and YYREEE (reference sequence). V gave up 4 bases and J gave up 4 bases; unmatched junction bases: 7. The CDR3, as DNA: TGTGCCAGCAGCCCAAGGACAGGTTCCTATGGCTACACCTTC. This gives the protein CASSPRTGSYGYTF.

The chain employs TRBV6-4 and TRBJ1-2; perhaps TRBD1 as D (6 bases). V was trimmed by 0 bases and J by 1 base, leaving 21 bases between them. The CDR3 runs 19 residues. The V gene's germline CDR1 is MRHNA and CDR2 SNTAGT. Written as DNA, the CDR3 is TGTGCCAGCAGTGACTCGTTTCTACCAGGGGCGAGACTTAACTATGGCTACACCTTC. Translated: CASSDSFLPGARLNYGYTF.

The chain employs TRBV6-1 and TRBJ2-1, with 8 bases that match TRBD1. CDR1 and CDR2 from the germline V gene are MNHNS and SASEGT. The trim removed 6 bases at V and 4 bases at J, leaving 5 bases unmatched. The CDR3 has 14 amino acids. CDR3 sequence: CASRETGVYNEQFF. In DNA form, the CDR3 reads TGTGCCAGCAGGGAGACAGGGGTTTACAATGAGCAGTTCTTC.

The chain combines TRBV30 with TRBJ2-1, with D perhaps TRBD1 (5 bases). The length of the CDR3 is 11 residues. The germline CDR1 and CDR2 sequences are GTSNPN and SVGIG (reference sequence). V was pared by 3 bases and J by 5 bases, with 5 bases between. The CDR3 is CAWSRDNEQFF. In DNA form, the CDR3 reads TGTGCCTGGAGCAGGGACAATGAGCAGTTCTTC. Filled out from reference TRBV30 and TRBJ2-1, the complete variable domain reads SQTIHQWPATLVQPVGSPLSLECTVEGTSNPNLYWYRQAAGRGLQLLFYSVGIGQISSEVPQNLSASRPQDRQFILSSKKLLLSDSGFYLCAWSRDNEQFFGPGTRLTVL.

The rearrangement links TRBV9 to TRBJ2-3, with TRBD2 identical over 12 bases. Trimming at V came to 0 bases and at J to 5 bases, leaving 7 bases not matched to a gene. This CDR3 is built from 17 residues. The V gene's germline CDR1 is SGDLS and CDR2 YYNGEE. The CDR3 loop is CASSVEATSGGRDTQYF. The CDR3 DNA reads TGTGCCAGCAGCGTAGAGGCGACTAGCGGGGGACGAGATACGCAGTATTTT.

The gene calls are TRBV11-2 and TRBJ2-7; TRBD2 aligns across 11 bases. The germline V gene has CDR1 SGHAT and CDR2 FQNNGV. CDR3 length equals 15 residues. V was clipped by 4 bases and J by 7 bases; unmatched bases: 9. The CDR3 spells CASSSPGLAALEQYF. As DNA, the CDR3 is TGTGCCAGCAGCTCACCGGGACTAGCGGCGTTAGAGCAGTACTTC.

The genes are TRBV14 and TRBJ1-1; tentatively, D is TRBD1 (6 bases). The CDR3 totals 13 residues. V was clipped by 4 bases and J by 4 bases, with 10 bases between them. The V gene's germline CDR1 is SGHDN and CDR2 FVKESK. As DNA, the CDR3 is TGTGCCAGCAGCCTGACAGGTACCACTGAAGCTTTCTTT. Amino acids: CASSLTGTTEAFF.

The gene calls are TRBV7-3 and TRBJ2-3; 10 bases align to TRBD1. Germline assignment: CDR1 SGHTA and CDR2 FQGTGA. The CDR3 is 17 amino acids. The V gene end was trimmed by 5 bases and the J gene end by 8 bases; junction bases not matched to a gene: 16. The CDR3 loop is CASSPHPGGTGVATQYF. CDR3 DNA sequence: TGTGCCAGCAGCCCTCACCCGGGCGGGACAGGGGTTGCTACGCAGTATTTT.

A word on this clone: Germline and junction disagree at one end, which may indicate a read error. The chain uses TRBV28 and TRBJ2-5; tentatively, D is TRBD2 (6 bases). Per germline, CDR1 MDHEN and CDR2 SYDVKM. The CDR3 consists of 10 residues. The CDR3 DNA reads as TGTGCCAGCAGTCGGAGGGAGATGGACTTC. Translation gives CASSRREMDF. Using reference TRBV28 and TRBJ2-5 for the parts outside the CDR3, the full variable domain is DVKVTQSSRYLVKRTGEKVFLECVQDMDHENMFWYRQDPGLGLRLIYFSYDVKMKEKGDIPEGYSVSREKKERFSLILESASTNQTSMYLCASSRREMDFGPGTRLLVL.

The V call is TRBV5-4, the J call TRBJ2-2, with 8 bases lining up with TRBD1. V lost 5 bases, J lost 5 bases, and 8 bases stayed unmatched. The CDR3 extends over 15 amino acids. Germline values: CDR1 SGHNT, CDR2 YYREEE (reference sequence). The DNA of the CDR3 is TGTGCCAGCAGTGAGGGACAGGACCGTACCGGGGAGCTGTTTTTT. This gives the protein CASSEGQDRTGELFF.